The 28 T cell receptor beta chains reported below all come from one sample, sequenced in a study of monozygotic twins with inflammatory bowel disease. One entry per CDR3 protein, without DNA, is what TCRdb gives after re-calling the 5' RACE reads. Its listing shows approximately 400,000 distinct CDR3 sequences. Sequencing was carried out using blood. These receptors were obtained from a human donor with ulcerative colitis or Crohn's disease, or a healthy co-twin of an affected twin (not recorded which).

V and J are TRBV3-1 and TRBJ1-6; no DNA is available, so the TRBD1 call from TCRdb remains unchecked. The CDR3 consists of 16 residues. CDR1 is LGHDT, CDR2 YNNKEL, per germline (reference sequence). CDR3 sequence reads: CASSQAPGDTNSPLHF.

The rearrangement uses TRBV6-2 or TRBV6-3 and TRBJ2-5; TCRdb designates TRBD1, a call that cannot be tested without DNA. This CDR3 region has 15 residues. Looked up from germline, CDR1 is MNHEY and CDR2 is SVGEGT. The CDR3 sequence is CASSYSDWAGGTQYF.

The V call is TRBV7-9, the J call TRBJ1-2; the TCRdb D gene call, TRBD1, has no DNA to confirm it. The CDR3 has 11 amino acids. Germline V gene data show CDR1 as SEHNR and CDR2 as FQNEAQ (reference sequence). Here the CDR3 reads CASGRGHGYTF.

V and J are TRBV20-1 and TRBJ1-5; TCRdb picks TRBD1, but there is no DNA to check that call. Germline V gene sequence: CDR1 DFQATT, CDR2 SNEGSKA (reference sequence). The CDR3 sequence is 14 residues long. CDR3 in amino acids: CSAPDRASNQPQHF.

The chain joins TRBV2 to TRBJ2-3. This CDR3 contains 13 residues. Per germline, CDR1 SNHLY and CDR2 FYNNEI. This CDR3 is CASSEDSTLTQYF.

The chain employs TRBV4-1 and TRBJ2-1; TCRdb's D gene call, TRBD2, goes unchecked for lack of DNA. The CDR3 totals 16 residues. CDR1 MGHRA and CDR2 YSYEKL come from the germline V gene. CDR3 region: CASSQDNSRGSNEQFF.

The chain recombines TRBV28 with TRBJ1-1; TCRdb picks TRBD1, but there is no DNA to check that call. The CDR3 consists of 15 residues. The germline V gene has CDR1 MDHEN and CDR2 SYDVKM. CDR3 sequence: CASSFSGGGNTEAFF.

The chain has TRBV19 and TRBJ1-5; TCRdb gives TRBD1 as the D gene, but with no DNA this cannot be confirmed. From germline, CDR1 is LNHDA and CDR2 SQIVND (reference sequence). This CDR3 comprises 15 residues. The CDR3 protein is CASSQTAYSNQPQHF.

The chain carries TRBV7-2 and TRBJ2-7; TCRdb gives TRBD2 as the D gene, but with no DNA this cannot be confirmed. Per the germline V gene, CDR1 is SGHTA and CDR2 is FQGNSA. The CDR3 covers 17 residues. Here the CDR3 reads CASSAGGTNLFSYEQYF.

The rearrangement joins TRBV20-1 to TRBJ2-3; TCRdb designates TRBD2, a call that cannot be tested without DNA. The CDR3 is 16 amino acids. Looked up from germline, CDR1 is DFQATT and CDR2 is SNEGSKA (reference sequence). CDR3 in amino acids: CSASNLAGDGRDTQYF.

V usage is TRBV20-1 and J usage is TRBJ2-7. From germline, CDR1 is DFQATT and CDR2 SNEGSKA (reference sequence). This CDR3 has 12 amino acids. This chain's CDR3 is CSASPDTYEQYF.

This sequence joins TRBV28 and TRBJ2-7; TCRdb names TRBD2, which stays unverified in the absence of DNA. The CDR3 contains 15 residues. Germline CDR1 and CDR2: MDHEN and SYDVKM. CDR3 loop: CASSHRTSPIYEQYF.

The CDR3 protein is CASSGLAGINEQFF. The rearrangement links TRBV28 to TRBJ2-1; TCRdb calls TRBD2, which cannot be checked without DNA. This CDR3 is 14 amino acids long. Germline V gene sequence: CDR1 MDHEN, CDR2 SYDVKM.

The chain has TRBV2 and TRBJ2-3; TCRdb names TRBD1, which stays unverified in the absence of DNA. CDR1 and CDR2 (germline): SNHLY, FYNNEI. CDR3 length equals 12 residues. The chain's CDR3 is CASDRGTDTQYF.

The chain carries TRBV4-3 and TRBJ2-1; TCRdb lists TRBD1, though no DNA is available to test this call. The CDR3 covers 12 residues. In germline, CDR1 is LGHNA, CDR2 YSLEER. This CDR3 is CASRDSRNEQFF.

V and J are TRBV10-3 and TRBJ1-1. CDR1 is ENHRY and CDR2 is SYGVKD in the germline V gene. CDR3 length equals 14 residues. The CDR3 region is CAIRGMRENTEAFF.

This chain joins TRBV6-1 and TRBJ1-2; TCRdb proposes TRBD1, but this gene call is untestable without DNA. The germline gives CDR1 MNHNS, CDR2 SASEGT. This CDR3 has 14 residues. CDR3 residues: CASSTGSDTGGYTF.

The chain couples TRBV20-1 to TRBJ2-1; without DNA, the TCRdb call of TRBD1 cannot be checked. The CDR3 is made up of 12 amino acids. CDR1 and CDR2 (germline): DFQATT, SNEGSKA (reference sequence). Here the CDR3 reads CSSGYTGESRLF.

This rearrangement joins TRBV7-2 to TRBJ2-3. From germline, CDR1 is SGHTA and CDR2 FQGNSA. This CDR3 is 14 amino acids long. CDR3 region: CASSLIRSTDTQYF.

This chain joins TRBV5-4 and TRBJ1-1. Germline CDR1 reads SGHNT; CDR2 reads YYREEE (reference sequence). The CDR3 consists of 15 residues. The CDR3: CASSWGARMGTEAFF. Full variable domain (outside the CDR3, taken from reference TRBV5-4 and TRBJ1-1): ETGVTQSPTHLIKTRGQQVTLRCSSQSGHNTVSWYQQALGQGPQFIFQYYREEENGRGNFPPRFSGLQFPNYSSELNVNALELDDSALYLCASSWGARMGTEAFFGQGTRLTVV.

The V and J genes are TRBV7-2 and TRBJ2-1; TCRdb indicates TRBD2, and absent DNA this call remains unverified. The CDR3 extends over 14 amino acids. Germline CDR1 SGHTA, CDR2 FQGNSA. The CDR3 region is CASSWRSPPNEQFF.

The genes are TRBV7-6 and TRBJ2-2. Germline V gene lookup returns CDR1 SGHVS and CDR2 FNYEAQ. The CDR3 is made up of 16 amino acids. The CDR3 protein is CASSLSSIRWTGELFF.

This chain connects TRBV5-1 to TRBJ2-1; TCRdb's assignment of TRBD1 cannot be checked, as there is no DNA. Germline CDR1 and CDR2: SGHRS and YFSETQ. The CDR3 covers 15 residues. CDR3: CASSLGLPPAGEQFF.

The chain links TRBV27 to TRBJ2-5. This CDR3 contains 12 residues. From germline, CDR1 is MNHEY and CDR2 SMNVEV (reference sequence). The CDR3 is CASSLPHRTQYF.

The V gene is TRBV5-1, the J gene TRBJ2-1; the D call from TCRdb, TRBD1, cannot be confirmed without DNA. This CDR3 is built from 16 residues. From germline, CDR1 is SGHRS and CDR2 YFSETQ. CDR3 loop: CASSHTPGQGAYEQFF. Using reference TRBV5-1 and TRBJ2-1 for the parts outside the CDR3, the full variable domain is KAGVTQTPRYLIKTRGQQVTLSCSPISGHRSVSWYQQTPGQGLQFLFEYFSETQRNKGNFPGRFSGRQFSNSRSEMNVSTLELGDSALYLCASSHTPGQGAYEQFFGPGTRLTVL.

This chain joins TRBV5-1 and TRBJ1-2; TCRdb proposes TRBD1, but this gene call is untestable without DNA. Germline V gene sequence: CDR1 SGHRS, CDR2 YFSETQ. The CDR3 is 13 amino acids. CDR3 region: CASSRQGAYGYTF.

V usage is TRBV12-3 or TRBV12-4 and J usage is TRBJ2-7; the D call from TCRdb, TRBD2, cannot be confirmed without DNA. The CDR3 runs 16 residues. The CDR3 sequence: CASSFRVAGGWGEQYF.

V usage is TRBV10-3 and J usage is TRBJ2-1; TCRdb proposes TRBD1, but this gene call is untestable without DNA. Germline-derived CDR1 and CDR2 are ENHRY and SYGVKD. This CDR3 contains 13 residues. CDR3 loop: CAIAPQGSNEQFF.